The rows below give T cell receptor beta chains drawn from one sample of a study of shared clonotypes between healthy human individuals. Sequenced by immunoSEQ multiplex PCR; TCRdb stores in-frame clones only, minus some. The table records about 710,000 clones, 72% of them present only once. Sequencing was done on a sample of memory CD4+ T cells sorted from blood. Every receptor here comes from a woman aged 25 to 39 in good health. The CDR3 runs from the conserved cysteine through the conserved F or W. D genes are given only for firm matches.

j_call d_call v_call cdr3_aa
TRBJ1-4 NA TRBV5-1 CASSLSEEKLFF
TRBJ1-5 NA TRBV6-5 CASSLDRGNQPQHF
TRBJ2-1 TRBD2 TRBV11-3 CASSFGMRETNEQFF
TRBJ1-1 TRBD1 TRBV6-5 CASSPSGQGRTEAFF
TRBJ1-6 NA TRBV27 CASSEQVRDSPLHF
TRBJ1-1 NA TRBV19 CASSIGSGGTEAFF
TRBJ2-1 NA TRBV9 CASSPRLGAYNEQFF
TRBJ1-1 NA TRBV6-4 CASSDSFRGSDGDTEAFF
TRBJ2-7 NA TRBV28 CASSSHLFKQYF
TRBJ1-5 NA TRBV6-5 CASRPYSNQPQHF
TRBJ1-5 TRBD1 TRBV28 CASSTPTGEGNQPQHF
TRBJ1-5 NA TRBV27 CASSLVPGLDQPQHF
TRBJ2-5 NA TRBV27 CASSPGQKETQYF
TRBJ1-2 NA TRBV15 CATSRASGSVYGYTF
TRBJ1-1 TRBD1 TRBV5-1 CASSLGGQGGTEAFF
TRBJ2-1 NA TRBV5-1 CASSQDSHSYNEQFF
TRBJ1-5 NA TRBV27 CASRSDPGPQHF
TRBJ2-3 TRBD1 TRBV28 CASRDGTGGSTQYF
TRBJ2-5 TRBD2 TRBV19 CASSIAGGSEETQYF
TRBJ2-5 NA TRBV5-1 CASSSNPGLEKTQYF
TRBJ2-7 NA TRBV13 CASSRTETYEQYF
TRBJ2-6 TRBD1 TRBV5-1 CASSLAGGYGANVLTF
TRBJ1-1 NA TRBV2 CASGGDGVREAFF
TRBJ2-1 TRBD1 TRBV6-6 CASSPRRGQGVNEQFF
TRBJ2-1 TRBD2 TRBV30 CAWRRGGVVEQFF
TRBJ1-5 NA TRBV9 CASSVGSGGQPQHF